The 10 T cell receptor beta chains reported below all come from one sample, sequenced in a study of T cells in Graves' hyperthyroidism and ophthalmopathy. It was RNA transcripts that yielded the amplified TCR beta CDR3 regions. A first-round RT-PCR of the TCR CDR3 used the HTBI primer set. TCRdb reprocessed the multiplex PCR reads via MiXCR and lists one record per CDR3 protein. The table shows about 510,000 distinct CDR3 sequences, with approximately 14% occurring only once. Source material: blood. The receptors originated from a woman aged 35 to 49 with Graves' hyperthyroidism.

As for this clonotype: No conserved phenylalanine or tryptophan ends this CDR3, so it is likely a read error. The chain has TRBV15 and TRBJ1-4, with D perhaps matching TRBD1 (5 bases). V lost 0 bases and J 5 bases, leaving 16 bases between the germline ends. The V gene's germline CDR1 is LNHNV and CDR2 YYDKDF (reference sequence). The CDR3 has 17 residues. The chain's CDR3 is CATSREDGAEINEKLFL. The CDR3 DNA reads TGTGCCACCAGCAGAGAGGATGGGGCGGAGATAAATGAAAAACTGTTTCTT.

This clonotype has at least ten counts. This chain uses TRBV7-9 with TRBJ2-7; D uncertain. The CDR3 consists of 13 residues. Germline-derived CDR1 and CDR2 are SEHNR and FQNEAQ (reference sequence). The germline V and J ends were trimmed by 1 base and 3 bases, with 7 bases remaining between them. The CDR3 nucleotides read TGTGCCAGCAGCTTAGGCGGCAACTACGAGCAGTACTTC. This encodes CASSLGGNYEQYF.

At least ten counts were recorded for this clonotype. The V and J genes are TRBV20-1 and TRBJ2-7; D might be TRBD1 (6 bases). V lost 6 bases, J lost 0 bases, and 15 bases lay in between. The length of the CDR3 is 14 residues. Looked up from germline, CDR1 is DFQATT and CDR2 is SNEGSKA (reference sequence). DNA of the CDR3: TGCAGTGCATGGGGCCAGGGGAGCTCCTACGAGCAGTACTTC. Its protein is CSAWGQGSSYEQYF.

The chain has TRBV20-1 and TRBJ2-1; the match to TRBD2 covers 12 bases. CDR3 size: 16 residues. CDR1 is DFQATT, CDR2 SNEGSKA, per germline (reference sequence). V lost 4 bases to trimming and J lost 0 bases; unmatched junction nucleotides: 4. The CDR3, as DNA: TGCAGTGCTACCGGGACTAGCGGGCTCTCCTACAATGAGCAGTTCTTC. Translation: CSATGTSGLSYNEQFF.

This clonotype was found many times. This sequence joins TRBV6-1 and TRBJ1-5; 7 bases agree with TRBD1. The CDR3 runs to 15 residues. V lost 2 bases and J lost 7; bases outside the gene matches: 8. The germline V gene has CDR1 MNHNS and CDR2 SASEGT. The CDR3, as DNA: TGTGCCAGCAGTGAATTTAGAGGGGGCAGGCAGCCCCAGCATTTT. It is translated as CASSEFRGGRQPQHF.

The V call is TRBV20-1, the J call TRBJ2-3; 11 positions agree with TRBD2. J lost 5 bases, V lost 5 bases, and 12 bases had no gene match. CDR1 DFQATT and CDR2 SNEGSKA come from the germline V gene (reference sequence). This CDR3 is built from 16 residues. This CDR3 reads CSAPGTSGFRRDTQYF. CDR3 DNA: TGCAGTGCTCCTGGGACTAGCGGATTCAGGAGAGATACGCAGTATTTT.

In this sample, this clonotype turned up a few times. This sequence joins TRBV2 and TRBJ1-1, with a possible D match to TRBD1 (6 bases). CDR1 and CDR2 (germline): SNHLY, FYNNEI. The CDR3 length is 14 residues. V lost 7 bases, J lost 7 bases, and 19 bases lay in between. This chain's CDR3 is CASMTRGRGGEAFF. In DNA, the CDR3 is TGTGCCAGCATGACAAGGGGCAGGGGAGGTGAAGCTTTCTTT.

V usage is TRBV5-1 and J usage is TRBJ1-3; D is undetermined. Germline V gene sequence: CDR1 SGHRS, CDR2 YFSETQ. Trimming left V 0 bases short and J 4 bases short, with 8 bases between. The CDR3 length is 14 residues. DNA for the CDR3: TGCGCCAGCAGCTTGGATACGGAAGGAAACACCATATATTTT. Encoded protein: CASSLDTEGNTIYF.

This clonotype occurred many times. This chain connects TRBV28 to TRBJ2-7, with 7 positions matching TRBD1. The CDR3 runs 14 residues. Germline V gene data show CDR1 as MDHEN and CDR2 as SYDVKM. J gave up 3 bases and V 4 bases, and 6 bases lay outside the gene matches. The DNA of the CDR3 is TGTGCCAGCAGTTCGACAGGGTACATCTACGAGCAGTACTTC. As protein: CASSSTGYIYEQYF.

This clonotype has more than one count but fewer than ten. The chain employs TRBV20-1 and TRBJ1-6; 7 bases fit TRBD1. V lost 5 bases, J lost 5 bases, and 6 bases stayed unmatched. Germline assignment: CDR1 DFQATT and CDR2 SNEGSKA (reference sequence). The CDR3 consists of 14 residues. The DNA of the CDR3 is TGCAGTGCTGGCCCGGGACAGAATAATTCACCCCTCCACTTT. Protein product: CSAGPGQNNSPLHF.